The 21 T cell receptor beta chains listed next were all sequenced from one sample in a study of post-analysis software for immune sequencing data. Overall study results and limits: Included in a set of five TRBV segments more frequent in patients than controls were TRBV5-6, TRBV5-1 and TRBV20-1.

Their cognate antigens are unknown. Unique molecular identifiers were carried by the TCR beta cDNA libraries. TCRdb analysed the PCR reads with MiXCR anew, one entry per CDR3 protein. The sample lists roughly 540,000 distinct CDR3 sequences, roughly 34% seen once, with under 7% in the top ten. Material: blood. All receptors come from a girl aged 2-17 years with multiple sclerosis.

This clonotype turned up a few times. The rearrangement joins TRBV12-3 or TRBV12-4 to TRBJ1-2; D gene unclear. The V end lost 0 bases, the J end lost 3 bases, and 17 bases lay between the germline ends. The CDR3 covers 17 residues. The CDR3: CASSLALSWSLDYGYTF. CDR3 in DNA: TGTGCCAGCAGTTTAGCGCTGAGTTGGTCTCTAGACTATGGCTACACCTTC.

The chain couples TRBV20-1 to TRBJ1-6, with no clear D. The V and J ends lost 6 bases and 10 bases respectively, with 16 bases between them. The CDR3 length is 13 residues. Germline V lookup: CDR1 DFQATT, CDR2 SNEGSKA (reference sequence). Written as DNA, the CDR3 is TGCAGTGCCCAACGGGGATCTAAGTCACCCCTCCACTTT. It is translated as CSAQRGSKSPLHF.

The genes are TRBV4-1 and TRBJ1-2; the D gene is possibly TRBD1 (6 bases). Trimming removed 0 bases from V and 10 bases from J, with 15 bases in between. This CDR3 is built from 14 residues. CDR1 MGHRA and CDR2 YSYEKL come from the germline V gene. CDR3 residues: CASSQDTNRAYYTF. CDR3 in DNA: TGCGCCAGCAGCCAAGATACCAACAGGGCTTACTACACCTTC.

The gene calls are TRBV6-2 or TRBV6-3 and TRBJ2-4, with 11 bases that match TRBD1. J was trimmed by 1 base and V by 5 bases; bases with no gene match: 10. The CDR3 sequence is 18 residues long. Germline V gene sequence: CDR1 MNHEY, CDR2 SVGEGT. Written as DNA, the CDR3 is TGTGCCAGCAGTCCCCAAGGGGGACAGGGGGTGGCCAAAAACATTCAGTACTTC. Its protein is CASSPQGGQGVAKNIQYF.

This chain connects TRBV5-6 to TRBJ2-3, with 7 bases fitting TRBD2. With V trimmed by 9 bases and J by 0 bases, 10 bases remained unmatched. The germline V gene has CDR1 SGHDT and CDR2 YYEEEE. CDR3 length: 15 amino acids. CDR3 sequence (DNA): TGTGCCACGAGGGGCACGGGAGGTAGCACAGATACGCAGTATTTT. This translates into CATRGTGGSTDTQYF. The variable domain in full, completed from reference TRBV5-6 and TRBJ2-3, reads DAGVTQSPTHLIKTRGQQVTLRCSPKSGHDTVSWYQQALGQGPQFIFQYYEEEERQRGNFPDRFSGHQFPNYSSELNVNALLLGDSALYLCATRGTGGSTDTQYFGPGTRLTVL.

The rearrangement links TRBV6-5 to TRBJ1-2; weak D call: TRBD1 (6 bases). Trimming took off 2 bases at V and 5 bases at J, with 12 bases between the two ends. Germline CDR1 and CDR2: MNHEY and SVGAGI. The CDR3 is made up of 14 amino acids. This CDR3 reads CASSYGGAVYGYTF. Here the CDR3 DNA reads TGTGCCAGCAGTTACGGGGGGGCCGTATATGGCTACACCTTC.

This clonotype came up a few times. In DNA, the CDR3 is TGTGCCATCAGTGACCTCTACGAGCAGTACTTC. Encoded protein: CAISDLYEQYF. V is TRBV10-3 and J is TRBJ2-7, with no clear D. CDR3 length: 11 residues. The germline V gene has CDR1 ENHRY and CDR2 SYGVKD. V gave up 3 bases and J gave up 3 bases, with 3 bases separating them.

J is TRBJ2-1 and V is TRBV28; D might be TRBD1 or TRBD2, each matching 5 bases. Germline CDR1 and CDR2: MDHEN and SYDVKM. This CDR3 spans 14 amino acids. V lost 7 bases, J lost 4 bases, and 14 bases lay in between. Here the CDR3 reads CASTTRGLYNEQFF. The DNA of the CDR3 is TGTGCCAGCACAACCCGGGGCCTATACAATGAGCAGTTCTTC.

Ten or more counts support this clonotype. This chain uses TRBV7-8 with TRBJ2-5; the match to TRBD2 covers 7 bases. There are 14 residues in the CDR3. Germline CDR1 reads SGHVS; CDR2 reads FQNEAQ. V trimming: 1 base; J trimming: 3 bases; junction bases outside the gene matches: 2. The CDR3 sequence is CASSLGAGEETQYF. The DNA for the CDR3 is TGTGCCAGCAGCTTAGGGGCGGGGGAAGAGACCCAGTACTTC.

The genes are TRBV11-3 and TRBJ2-3; 11 nucleotides match TRBD2. J gave up 0 bases and V 5 bases, and 4 bases lay outside the gene matches. The CDR3 is 16 amino acids. The germline V gene encodes CDR1 SGHNT and CDR2 YENEEA. CDR3 nucleotide sequence: TGTGCCAGCAGCCATTCTAGCGGGGGGAGCACAGATACGCAGTATTTT. This sequence encodes CASSHSSGGSTDTQYF.

This clonotype showed up just a few times. The chain uses TRBV7-8 and TRBJ2-3, with D possibly called TRBD1 or TRBD2 (5 bases each). The CDR3 covers 16 residues. V lost 1 base, J lost 3 bases, and 14 bases lay in between. From germline, CDR1 is SGHVS and CDR2 FQNEAQ. The chain's CDR3 is CASSLEAGWGTDTQYF. Here the CDR3 DNA reads TGTGCCAGCAGCTTAGAAGCAGGGTGGGGGACAGATACGCAGTATTTT.

This clonotype was detected a few times. The J gene is TRBJ2-1, the V gene TRBV5-1, with 9 bases fitting TRBD1. The trim removed 6 bases at V and 3 bases at J, leaving 7 bases unmatched. CDR1 SGHRS and CDR2 YFSETQ come from the germline V gene. CDR3 length equals 15 residues. The CDR3 nucleotides are TGCGCCAGCACATCGGACAGGGGAAGCTACAATGAGCAGTTCTTC. Amino acids: CASTSDRGSYNEQFF.

This clonotype turned up a few times. As DNA, the CDR3 is TGTGCCAGCAGCCCTAGAGGTGGTCACCAAGAGACCCAGTACTTC. Amino acids: CASSPRGGHQETQYF. The chain carries TRBV7-9 and TRBJ2-5; D ambiguous. V was cut by 5 bases and J by 0 bases, with 13 bases left in between. CDR1 is SEHNR and CDR2 is FQNEAQ in the germline V gene (reference sequence). The CDR3 is 15 amino acids.

The chain joins TRBV11-2 to TRBJ1-6; D unclear. CDR3 size: 15 residues. V was trimmed by 7 bases and J by 7 bases, leaving 17 bases between them. In germline, CDR1 is SGHAT, CDR2 FQNNGV. CDR3 in amino acids: CASTRANTGNSPLHF. In nucleotides, the CDR3 is TGTGCCAGCACCCGAGCAAACACTGGGAATTCACCCCTCCACTTT.

A few counts support this clonotype. The rearrangement links TRBV20-1 to TRBJ1-5; D gene ambiguous. Trimming took 4 bases from V and 5 from J, leaving 6 bases between them. The CDR3 covers 11 residues. From germline, CDR1 is DFQATT and CDR2 SNEGSKA (reference sequence). The CDR3 here is CSATGDQPQHF. CDR3 coding DNA: TGCAGTGCTACCGGAGATCAGCCCCAGCATTTT.

This clonotype was detected a few times. V gene TRBV7-6 combines with J gene TRBJ2-5, with 12 bases fitting TRBD1. Per germline, CDR1 SGHVS and CDR2 FNYEAQ. CDR3 size: 16 residues. Trimming took 3 bases from V and 0 from J; bases not matched to a gene: 2. The CDR3 reads CASSLGTGGYQETQYF. CDR3 nucleotide sequence: TGTGCCAGCAGCTTGGGGACAGGGGGCTACCAAGAGACCCAGTACTTC.

The chain carries TRBV20-1 and TRBJ2-4; D is uncertain. The tail of the sequence fits TRBJ2-7 better, so the J call may be wrong. This CDR3 comprises 14 residues. Germline CDR1 reads DFQATT; CDR2 reads SNEGSKA (reference sequence). The CDR3 sequence: CSARSPNSAYEQYF. The CDR3 bases are TGCAGTGCTAGATCTCCCAACAGTGCCTACGAGCAGTACTTC.

The genes are TRBV20-1 and TRBJ2-1; D gene ambiguous. CDR1 DFQATT and CDR2 SNEGSKA come from the germline V gene (reference sequence). The CDR3 length is 14 residues. The V end was cut by 3 bases, the J end by 0 bases, with 9 bases between. The CDR3 nucleotides read TGCAGTGCTAGTCCCCCTAGCTCCTACAATGAGCAGTTCTTC. Translating it yields CSASPPSSYNEQFF.

For this clonotype: A much larger clone lies one base from this, so it may be a read error. The chain links TRBV12-3 or TRBV12-4 to TRBJ2-5; D gene unclear. V lost 2 bases, J lost 2 bases, and 6 bases lay in between. This CDR3 spans 13 amino acids. The CDR3 region is CASSLKRQETQYF. CDR3 sequence (DNA): TGTGCCAGCAGTTTAAAGAGGCAAGAGACCCAGTACTTC.

This clonotype has just a few counts. V usage is TRBV12-3 or TRBV12-4 and J usage is TRBJ2-4, with TRBD2 as a possible D gene (6 bases). The CDR3 has 16 residues. V lost 6 bases and J 0 bases, leaving 15 bases between the germline ends. For the CDR3, the DNA is TGTGCCAGCAGCCCTCAGCGGGTACTAGCCAAAAACATTCAGTACTTC. Amino acids: CASSPQRVLAKNIQYF.

This clonotype was recorded a few times. The gene calls are TRBV7-8 and TRBJ2-1, with 8 positions matching TRBD2. Germline V gives CDR1 SGHVS, CDR2 FQNEAQ. After removal of 5 bases from V and 7 bases from J, the junction contained 7 bases not matched to a gene. The CDR3 sequence is 14 residues long. The CDR3 DNA reads TGTGCCAGCAGCCCCGGGAGGGTAGGTAATGAGCAGTTCTTC. Protein sequence: CASSPGRVGNEQFF.